This entry describes one TCR beta chain. The same CDR3 is also encoded by other DNA sequences in this sample. These data originate in a study of T cell changes during pregnancy in multiple sclerosis. The method was immunoSEQ multiplex PCR; TCRdb's version includes in-frame clones alone and lacks a portion of them. The table includes over 90,000 clones, about nine tenths detected once. The V gene lost 6 bases and the J gene lost 1 base, with 11 bases spanning the gap. Germline CDR1 and CDR2: LNHDA and SQIVND (reference sequence). This CDR3 has 14 amino acids. This sample comprised peripheral blood, obtained in the second trimester of pregnancy. V and J are TRBV19 and TRBJ2-3, with a possible D match to TRBD2 (6 bases). The receptor was derived from a female donor in good health, enrolled as a control in a pregnancy study. Written as DNA, the CDR3 is TGTGCCAGTAGGTCCCCGGGAGGCACAGATACGCAGTATTTT. It translates to CASRSPGGTDTQYF.